The TCR beta chain under discussion was sequenced for a study of CD8 T cells in ankylosing spondylitis. Comment on this clonotype: Antigen: not known.

TCRdb passed the 5' RACE reads through MiXCR, listing each CDR3 protein once. The table lists about 240,000 distinct CDR3 sequences, approximately 11% of them singletons, with less than 8% in the top ten. Study-wide results and limits: Disease-linked clones reportedly concentrated significantly in matched ankylosing spondylitis synovial fluid. CD8+ disease-linked clones were present at relatively low frequencies in blood.

The CDR3 has 16 residues. Germline V gene sequence: CDR1 SEHNR, CDR2 FQNEAQ (reference sequence). V lost 3 bases, J lost 0 bases, and 7 bases stayed unmatched. The sequenced material came from blood, either unsorted or a sorted T cell fraction (not recorded which). The genes are TRBV7-9 and TRBJ1-1; 7 nucleotides line up with TRBD1. This TCR derives from a male donor with ankylosing spondylitis or in good health (not recorded which). CDR3 in DNA: TGTGCCAGCAGCTTCAGGGGGAATAGGGTGAACACTGAAGCTTTCTTT. This sequence encodes CASSFRGNRVNTEAFF.